This T cell receptor beta chain was recorded in a study of blood T cell repertoires in COVID-19. On the study more broadly: Sites across the United States, Italy and Spain contributed samples from acute and convalescent COVID-19. Sample material is recorded as cDNA or gDNA derived from T cells, B-cell-depleted T cells, or PBMCs.

V shed 4 bases, J shed 2 bases, and the junction held 5 bases outside the gene matches. Germline CDR1 SQVTM, CDR2 ANQGSEA. The CDR3 spans 14 residues. Produced via immunoSEQ multiplex PCR; TCRdb's table is partial and in-frame only. The sample contains about 320,000 clones, about 90% of which appear only once. Sample: peripheral blood. The rearrangement links TRBV29-1 to TRBJ2-3; 8 nucleotides match TRBD1. The clonotype was recovered from a man aged 18 to 29 who had recovered from COVID-19. CDR3 DNA: TGCAGCGTTGCACAGGGGGAAATCACAGATACGCAGTATTTT. Protein product: CSVAQGEITDTQYF.